This TCR beta chain was profiled in a study of T cell responses to AZD1222 COVID-19 vaccine. About the research overall: Pooling was applied to second doses at about 4 or about 12 weeks. The study's findings and limits: Vaccine-associated CD4 TCRs ranged over spike, dominating at 160-218 and 743-854. Increases in Spike-specific TCR breadth and depth were seen after two AZD1222 doses.

Libraries were prepared by immunoSEQ multiplex PCR; TCRdb keeps only in-frame clonotypes and omits some of them. The sample includes about 130,000 clones, around 90% of them seen just once. This clone was picked up one time. Its target is unknown. With 6 bases removed from V and 7 bases from J, the gap between germline ends came to 16 bases. Germline CDR1 reads LGHDT; CDR2 reads YNNKEL (reference sequence). The CDR3 runs 14 residues. The material sequenced was peripheral blood, taken on day 0 of AZD1222 vaccination. This receptor was taken from an adult in good health. The V call is TRBV3-1 (or the pseudogene TRBV3-2), the J call TRBJ2-1; D remains unclear. The DNA of the CDR3 is TGTGCCAGCAGGGCCGATCCTGGCCTAAATGAGCAGTTCTTC. Translating it yields CASRADPGLNEQFF.